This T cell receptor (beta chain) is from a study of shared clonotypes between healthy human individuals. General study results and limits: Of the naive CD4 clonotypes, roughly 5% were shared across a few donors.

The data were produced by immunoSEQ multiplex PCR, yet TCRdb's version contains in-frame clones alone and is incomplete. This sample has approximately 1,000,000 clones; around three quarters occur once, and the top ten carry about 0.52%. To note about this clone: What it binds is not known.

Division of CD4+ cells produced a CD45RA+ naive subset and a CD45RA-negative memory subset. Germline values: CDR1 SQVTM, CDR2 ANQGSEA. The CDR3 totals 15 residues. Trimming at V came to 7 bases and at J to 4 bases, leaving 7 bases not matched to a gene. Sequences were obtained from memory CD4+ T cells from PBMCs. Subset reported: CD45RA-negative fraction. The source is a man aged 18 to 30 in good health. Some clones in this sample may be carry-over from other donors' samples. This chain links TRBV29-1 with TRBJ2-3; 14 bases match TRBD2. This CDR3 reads CSAGLAGGPSDTQYF. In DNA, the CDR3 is TGCAGCGCTGGACTAGCGGGAGGTCCTTCAGATACGCAGTATTTT.